This T cell receptor beta chain is drawn from a study of metastatic and nonmetastatic thyroid tumors. The overall study: Across blood and tumor or nodule tissue, repertoires from malignant and benign thyroid patients were compared with one another.

Nobody among the patients had been given any treatment before thyroid surgery. The study's findings and limits: It was reportedly found that TCR beta diversity was significantly higher in malignant thyroid tumors than in benign nodules, a difference seen in both blood and tumor samples.

Authors' analysis steps: Researchers built a distant-metastasis classifier for papillary thyroid cancer that drew on CDR3 differences across clinicopathological groups. TCRdb re-called the PCR reads through MiXCR. The V and J calls come from TCRdb's annotation, not from the publication. The sample carries roughly 29,000 clones, under 25% recorded once. Only a few counts were recorded for this clone. Its matching antigen is unknown. The CDR3 is 13 residues long. Trimming removed 6 bases from V and 6 bases from J, with 12 bases in between. The germline gives CDR1 PRHDT, CDR2 FYEKMQ (reference sequence). V is TRBV13 and J is TRBJ2-1; D unresolved. The sequencing input was blood. This clonotype was sampled from a female donor with papillary thyroid cancer or a benign thyroid nodule (not recorded which). Some clones in this sample may be carry-over from other donors' samples. The DNA for the CDR3 is TGTGCCAGCAGTCGTCGACTCATCAATGAGCAGTTCTTC. Protein sequence: CASSRRLINEQFF.